This TCR beta chain comes out of a study of OX40 agonist ivuxolimab in advanced cancers. This CDR3 region has 14 residues. V dropped 8 bases and J dropped 2 bases, with 15 bases sitting between them. Germline loops: CDR1 MDHEN, CDR2 SYDVKM. Sequencing used immunoSEQ multiplex PCR; TCRdb keeps in-frame clones, though not all of them. The sample includes about 99,000 clones, 95% to 96% of them seen just once. The starting material was CD4+ or CD8+ T cells sorted from blood, obtained in a trial of the OX40 agonist ivuxolimab. The chain carries TRBV28 and TRBJ1-1; unclear D gene. The origin of this receptor is an adult with an advanced solid tumor such as melanoma, head and neck, liver or kidney cancer. The CDR3 DNA reads TGTGCCAGCCCACCCTCAGACGGTAACACTGAAGCTTTCTTT. This translates into CASPPSDGNTEAFF.